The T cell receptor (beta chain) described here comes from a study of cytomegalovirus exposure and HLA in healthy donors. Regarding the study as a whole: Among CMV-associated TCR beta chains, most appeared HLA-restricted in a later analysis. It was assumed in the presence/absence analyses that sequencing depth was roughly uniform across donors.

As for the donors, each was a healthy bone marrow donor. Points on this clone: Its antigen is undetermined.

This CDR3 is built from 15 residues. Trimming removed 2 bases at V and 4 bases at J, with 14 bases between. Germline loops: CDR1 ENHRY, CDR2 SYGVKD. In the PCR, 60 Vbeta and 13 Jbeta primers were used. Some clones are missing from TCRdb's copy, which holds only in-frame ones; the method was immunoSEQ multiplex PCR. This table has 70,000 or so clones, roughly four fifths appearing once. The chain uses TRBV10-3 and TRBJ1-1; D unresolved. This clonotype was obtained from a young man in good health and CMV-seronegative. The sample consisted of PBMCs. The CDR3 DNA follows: TGTGCCATCAGTGAGGCGAATTTGCGAGCCACTGAAGCTTTCTTT. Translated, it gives CAISEANLRATEAFF.